A selection of T cell receptor beta chains follows, all from one sample in a study of neoadjuvant anti-PD-1 for oral cavity cancer. Assay: immunoSEQ multiplex PCR; the TCRdb copy retains only in-frame clones and omits some. The repertoire holds about 12,000 clones, about 60% seen once, with more than 9% in the top ten. The sample was tumor tissue, taken before nivolumab (anti-PD-1) treatment. The receptor source for this set is a person aged 35-79 years with oral cavity squamous cell carcinoma. Both conserved end residues are part of each CDR3. D genes are given only for firm matches. The size field is filled for only some rows; it gives once, few, many or a size class.

TGTGCCAGCAGCTTCGGACAGGGCACTGAAGCTTTCTTT,CASSFGQGTEAFF,NA,TRBD1,TRBJ1-1,TRBV7-9
TGCGCCAGCAGCTTGGAGGAGGGCCCCGGGGAGCTGTTTTTT,CASSLEEGPGELFF,NA,NA,TRBJ2-2,TRBV5-1
TGTGCCAGCAGCTTCCCCCCCCATGGGGAGGCCGAGCAGTACTTC,CASSFPPHGEAEQYF,NA,NA,TRBJ2-7,TRBV7-2
TGTGCCAGCAGTTACTCGGAGAGGGTTAAAGGCTACACCTTC,CASSYSERVKGYTF,NA,NA,TRBJ1-2,TRBV6-5
TGTGCCAGCAGTCTACAGGGAAACTATGGCTACACCTTC,CASSLQGNYGYTF,NA,NA,TRBJ1-2,TRBV28
TGTGCCAGCAGCCCTGGACTAGCGGGAGGCGAGCAGTACTTC,CASSPGLAGGEQYF,NA,TRBD2,TRBJ2-7,TRBV7-3
TGTGCCAGCAGCTCCATGACAGGGCCTAACTATGGCTACACCTTC,CASSSMTGPNYGYTF,NA,TRBD1,TRBJ1-2,TRBV5-4
TGTGTTTGGACAGGGTTCAACTATGGCTACACCTTC,CVWTGFNYGYTF,NA,TRBD1,TRBJ1-2,TRBV2
TGTGCCAGCAGCTTCGACGCAACGAGCTCCTACAATGAGCAGTTCTTC,CASSFDATSSYNEQFF,NA,NA,TRBJ2-1,TRBV11-2
TGTGCCAGCAGCTTAGTCCCGCTGGCGGAGCAGTTCTTC,CASSLVPLAEQFF,few,NA,TRBJ2-1,TRBV11-3
TGTGCCATCAGTGAGAATCTAGCGGGAGGCTACGAGCAGTACTTC,CAISENLAGGYEQYF,few,TRBD2,TRBJ2-7,TRBV10-3
TGTGCCAGCAGCTTGGCGGGTCACTCCTACGAGCAGTACTTC,CASSLAGHSYEQYF,NA,NA,TRBJ2-7,TRBV7-9
TGTGCCTGGAGTGGATCATACCCTGAAAAACTGTTTTTT,CAWSGSYPEKLFF,NA,NA,TRBJ1-4,TRBV30
TGTGCCAGCAGCGTAGAGGGCAGGGGGCGAGCTTTCTTT,CASSVEGRGRAFF,NA,TRBD1,TRBJ1-1,TRBV9
TGCGCCAGCGGGGAGGGAGAGACCCAGTACTTC,CASGEGETQYF,NA,TRBD2,TRBJ2-5,TRBV10-1
TGTGCCAGCAGTCAAGACGGGGGGGCTGGAAACACCATATATTTT,CASSQDGGAGNTIYF,NA,NA,TRBJ1-3,TRBV2
TGTGCCAGCAGTTACTCGTACGGGAGGGCCGGGAATGAGCAGTTCTTC,CASSYSYGRAGNEQFF,few,TRBD2,TRBJ2-1,TRBV6-6
TGTGCCAGCAGCTTAGCAGGGGGGACCATGAACACTGAAGCTTTCTTT,CASSLAGGTMNTEAFF,NA,NA,TRBJ1-1,TRBV7-9
TGTGCCAGCAGCGGGGAAGCGAGACTGTTTTTT,CASSGEARLFF,few,NA,TRBJ1-4,TRBV7-9
TGTGCCAGCAGCTCCATAGCGGGCCGGAGCACCTACGAGCAGTACTTC,CASSSIAGRSTYEQYF,NA,TRBD2,TRBJ2-7,TRBV7-9
TGTGCCAGCAGCGAGGACCTGGGGCAAGAGACCCAGTACTTC,CASSEDLGQETQYF,once,NA,TRBJ2-5,TRBV7-9
TGTGCCAGCAGTTCAATCCTAGCGGATTCTTTCTCCTACAATGAGCAGTTCTTC,CASSSILADSFSYNEQFF,NA,TRBD2,TRBJ2-1,TRBV28
TGTGCCAGCAGTCGTGGGCAAAGCGGGAGGTCATACAATGAGCAGTTCTTC,CASSRGQSGRSYNEQFF,NA,TRBD2,TRBJ2-1,TRBV5-4
TGTGCCAGCAGCTTGGTAGCGGACGGATACAATGAGCAGTTCTTC,CASSLVADGYNEQFF,NA,NA,TRBJ2-1,TRBV5-4
TGTGCCAGCTCTCCCTACGGACAGGGGGCCGACAATGAGCAGTTCTTC,CASSPYGQGADNEQFF,NA,TRBD1,TRBJ2-1,TRBV18
TGCGCCAGCAGCCAAGGCCCCTCGGGGGAGACCCAGTACTTC,CASSQGPSGETQYF,medium-sized,NA,TRBJ2-5,TRBV4-1
TGTGCCAGCAGTTTTGGCCAGGGGTGGAATCAGCCCCAGCATTTT,CASSFGQGWNQPQHF,NA,NA,TRBJ1-5,TRBV27
TGTGCCAGCAGTGTTTCTCTCCTAGCGGGAATGGATACGCAGTATTTT,CASSVSLLAGMDTQYF,NA,TRBD2,TRBJ2-3,TRBV6-4
TGTGCCAGCAGTTCACAAATCGGAAACAATCAGCCCCAGCATTTT,CASSSQIGNNQPQHF,NA,NA,TRBJ1-5,TRBV28
TGTGCCAGCAGCTTGGGGGGACTAGCGGGAGGTCCGTCCTACGAGCAGTACTTC,CASSLGGLAGGPSYEQYF,few,TRBD2,TRBJ2-7,TRBV5-4
TGTGCCAGCAGCTCGGGGTACACAGATACGCAGTATTTT,CASSSGYTDTQYF,NA,NA,TRBJ2-3,TRBV7-3
TGTGCCAGCAGCTTAGGGACAGGGAACTATGGCTACACCTTC,CASSLGTGNYGYTF,few,TRBD1,TRBJ1-2,TRBV13
TGTGCCAGCAGCTTAGGCTTAACTTTCTACAATGAGCAGTTCTTC,CASSLGLTFYNEQFF,NA,NA,TRBJ2-1,TRBV7-9
TGTGCCAGCAGCTTAGGGGTTGCCCAAGAGACCCAGTACTTC,CASSLGVAQETQYF,once,NA,TRBJ2-5,TRBV7-2
TGTGCCAGCAGTGATGGTAGGGGAGGGCCGACTAGCGGGAGTTTCTACGAGCAGTACTTC,CASSDGRGGPTSGSFYEQYF,NA,TRBD2,TRBJ2-7,TRBV2
TGTGCCAGCAGCCCCAGGCAGGGAGCCTACTCAAATGAAAAACTGTTTTTT,CASSPRQGAYSNEKLFF,NA,NA,TRBJ1-4,TRBV4-2
TGCGCCAGCAGCTTGGGAGGTACAGCTTCCTACGAGCAGTACTTC,CASSLGGTASYEQYF,NA,NA,TRBJ2-7,TRBV5-1
TGCAGCGTTGCACAGGACTCTGGAAACACCATATATTTT,CSVAQDSGNTIYF,NA,NA,TRBJ1-3,TRBV29-1
TGTGCCAGCAGTGGACAGGCGGTTGAAAAACTGTTTTTT,CASSGQAVEKLFF,NA,TRBD1,TRBJ1-4,TRBV6-6
TGTGCCAGCAGCTTATCACTAGCGACCTACGAGCAGTACTTC,CASSLSLATYEQYF,NA,TRBD2,TRBJ2-7,TRBV11-2
TGTGCCAGCTCACCACCCAGGGGTAACTCAGATACGCAGTATTTT,CASSPPRGNSDTQYF,NA,NA,TRBJ2-3,TRBV18
TGCGCCAGCAGTCTGCGTGAGGCCGGGAACACTGAAGCTTTCTTT,CASSLREAGNTEAFF,NA,NA,TRBJ1-1,TRBV5-1
TGTGCCAGCACCTCTGGGGGGAGCTCCTACAATGAGCAGTTCTTC,CASTSGGSSYNEQFF,NA,NA,TRBJ2-1,TRBV28
TGCGCCAGGTTGGGTAGCTCCTACAATGAGCAGTTCTTC,CARLGSSYNEQFF,few,NA,TRBJ2-1,TRBV4-1
TGTGCCAGCAGCCCAGGGACTAGCGGGAGCACAGATACGCAGTATTTT,CASSPGTSGSTDTQYF,NA,TRBD2,TRBJ2-3,TRBV5-4
TGTGCCAGCAGTCCTGCCCCCGGGACGGGAAACTATGGCTACACCTTC,CASSPAPGTGNYGYTF,NA,NA,TRBJ1-2,TRBV28
TGTGCCAGCAGCCCGGGGTCAGGGGCGGGCTACGAGCAGTACTTC,CASSPGSGAGYEQYF,medium-sized,NA,TRBJ2-7,TRBV5-4
TGCGCCAGCAGCCAAGAAACGACGGTAACCTACGAGCAGTACTTC,CASSQETTVTYEQYF,NA,NA,TRBJ2-7,TRBV4-1
TGTGCCAGCAGTCTTCCGACAGGGTTGCAACTGTTTTTT,CASSLPTGLQLFF,NA,TRBD1,TRBJ1-4,TRBV2
TGTGCCAGCAGCAAGACAGGGGCTTTTGATGGCTACACCTTC,CASSKTGAFDGYTF,NA,TRBD1,TRBJ1-2,TRBV5-4
TGTGCCAGCAGCTTGGGGGACAGGCGCCTTGGCTACACCTTC,CASSLGDRRLGYTF,NA,TRBD1,TRBJ1-2,TRBV7-9
TGTGCCAGCAGAGGGGGCTCCTACGAGCAGTACTTC,CASRGGSYEQYF,medium-sized,NA,TRBJ2-7,TRBV28
TGTGCCAGCAGCCCCTCGGCGGGAGCCCCCACAGATACGCAGTATTTT,CASSPSAGAPTDTQYF,once,TRBD2,TRBJ2-3,TRBV27
TGCGCCAGCAGCTTGGGGGACCTGAACACTGAAGCTTTCTTT,CASSLGDLNTEAFF,NA,NA,TRBJ1-1,TRBV5-1
TGTGCCATCAGGGTAGCGGGAGGCGCCTACGAGCAGTACTTC,CAIRVAGGAYEQYF,NA,TRBD2,TRBJ2-7,TRBV10-3
TGCGCCAGCAGTTCAGGGAGCACAGATACGCAGTATTTT,CASSSGSTDTQYF,medium-sized,NA,TRBJ2-3,TRBV10-1
TGTGCCAGCAACGACAGGCTCGGGCTGGTGAACACTGAAGCTTTCTTT,CASNDRLGLVNTEAFF,NA,NA,TRBJ1-1,TRBV7-8
TGTGCCAGCAGCAGGACAGGCTTCACCGGGGAGCTGTTTTTT,CASSRTGFTGELFF,medium-sized,TRBD1,TRBJ2-2,TRBV25-1